This is a list of T cell receptor beta chains from one sample in a study of blood T cell repertoires in COVID-19. Measured with immunoSEQ multiplex PCR; TCRdb has only the in-frame clones, and not every one. The top ten hold around 1.5% of the sample, which has a few hundred thousand clones, 86% seen once. The sample was peripheral blood. The receptors derive from a woman between 45 and 65 years old with acute or convalescent COVID-19. Both conserved end residues are part of each CDR3. Expanded clones are given a class, and other clones once, few, many or no size at all.

abundance	j_gene	v_gene	CDR3aa
.	TRBJ2-7	TRBV2	CASSEKTLLTYEQYF
once	TRBJ2-3	TRBV28	CASSFPRADTQYF
.	TRBJ2-3	TRBV19	CASSRGLAGATDTQYF
.	TRBJ2-1	TRBV24-1	CATSDATGTGGSYNEQFF
.	TRBJ1-5	TRBV13	CASSLGAASNQPQHF
few	TRBJ1-1	TRBV7-9	CASSPEWGGGTEAFF
.	TRBJ2-7	TRBV28	CASTGQGSPYEQYF
once	TRBJ2-1	TRBV7-3	CASSLSWGASGIYNEQFF
once	TRBJ1-1	TRBV28	CASSSPPGQMNTEAFF
.	TRBJ1-4	TRBV30	CAWSAGLGAGEKLFF
.	TRBJ1-1	TRBV4-1	CASSATSQRAFF
.	TRBJ1-5	TRBV4-3	CASSQDMGGNGQPQHF
.	TRBJ1-4	TRBV28	CASSSGAASTNEKLFF
once	TRBJ2-1	TRBV28	CASSSTPSGLAGGDQFF
.	TRBJ2-3	TRBV5-4	CASSLVIDTQYF
.	TRBJ2-3	TRBV4-3	CASSQDIRTSGLLSTDTQYF
.	TRBJ2-1	TRBV28	CASSPGTSGSYEQFF
.	TRBJ2-7	TRBV27	CASRQIAGNYEQYF
.	TRBJ2-1	TRBV19	CASSIVRDSIYNEQFF
.	TRBJ1-2	TRBV30	CAWMGTGVYGYTF
.	TRBJ2-3	TRBV20-1	CSARPADTQYF
.	TRBJ1-6	TRBV28	CASSDREFSPLHF
once	TRBJ2-5	TRBV28	CASSSPAGGQETQYF
.	TRBJ2-7	TRBV19	CASSAGQGAVYEQYF
.	TRBJ2-7	TRBV6-5	CATEDRDGTYEQYF
.	TRBJ1-1	TRBV29-1	CSVARTGLNTEAFF
.	TRBJ2-7	TRBV9	CASGQGGYEQYF
.	TRBJ1-3	TRBV28	CASRTTGSGNTIYF
.	TRBJ2-3	TRBV27	CASSLSWFTSTDTQYF
.	TRBJ1-1	TRBV5-5	CASSYQANTEAFF
.	TRBJ2-1	TRBV5-1	CASSLGLAAYNEQFF
.	TRBJ2-1	TRBV11-3	CASSRGTVGNEQFF
.	TRBJ2-4	TRBV7-9	CASSLAILKQGLAKNIQYF
.	TRBJ1-2	TRBV4-1	CASSLAGQGTNYGYTF
.	TRBJ2-3	TRBV5-1	CASSLAARTDTQYF
.	TRBJ2-1	TRBV12-1	CAITVPDRYNEQFF
.	TRBJ1-6	TRBV27	CASSLSSRTEPSSPLHF
few	TRBJ2-1	TRBV6-2/TRBV6-3	CASSYSPAGGIYNEQFF
.	TRBJ2-1	TRBV3-1/TRBV3-2	CASSPDLVDNEQFF
.	TRBJ2-5	TRBV5-1	CASSPGQSGQETQYF
.	TRBJ1-2	TRBV11-2	CASRETGAYGYTF
.	TRBJ1-1	TRBV7-2	CASSWGQGNTEAFF
.	TRBJ2-7	TRBV28	CASSLRAGGAGYEQYF
once	TRBJ2-1	TRBV2	CASSKAGNNEQFF
.	TRBJ2-2	TRBV5-5	CASSLLAGGGSTGELFF
.	TRBJ2-2	TRBV25-1	CASSGFFNTGELFF
.	TRBJ2-1	TRBV6-2/TRBV6-3	CASNPVPGERRNEQFF
.	TRBJ1-3	TRBV5-5	CASSPLGGSGNTIYF
.	TRBJ1-5	TRBV2	CASSEQGGNQPQHF
.	TRBJ1-2	TRBV18	CASSPGQGDYGYTF
.	TRBJ1-3	TRBV6-1	CASSEVVGRTSGNTIYF
.	TRBJ2-7	TRBV7-8	CASSAGLASIYEQYF
.	TRBJ1-6	TRBV5-4	CASSPGTGNYNSPLHF
.	TRBJ2-5	TRBV12-5	CASGTGGSQEIQYF
.	TRBJ1-3	TRBV6-6	CASSPGGAGNTIYF